This T cell receptor beta chain appears in the sequencing data of a study of CD8+ T cells in alopecia areata. The authors extracted RNA and reverse transcribed it into cDNA as the sequencing template. Sequencing was performed with immunoSEQ multiplex PCR; in TCRdb, only in-frame clones are kept and a portion is missing. This table holds roughly 190,000 clones, 60% found once. A note on this clone: The antigen remains unidentified.

There are 10 residues in the CDR3. Germline-derived CDR1 and CDR2 are LNHNV and YYDKDF (reference sequence). V was cut by 6 bases and J by 8 bases, with 7 bases left in between. Treatment in this sample: oral pan-JAK inhibitor, 5-10 mg twice daily. Findings of the study overall: Clonality in the scalp and expanded CD8+ clones ranked among the top 100 were significantly decreased by tofacitinib. Persistence of many expanded lesional clones was seen in scalp and blood during tofacitinib. Possibly because of HLA-related factors, TCR sharing was less clear across patients than in mice.

This receptor was taken from a human donor with alopecia areata. The chain joins TRBV15 to TRBJ1-1; D is ambiguous. The material was CD4+ T cells sorted from blood, obtained at week 24, from a patient treated with tofacitinib. CDR3 region: CATRFPEAFF. DNA for the CDR3: TGTGCCACCAGGTTCCCAGAAGCTTTCTTT. The entire variable domain, with the rest obtained from reference TRBV15 and TRBJ1-1, is as follows: DAMVIQNPRYQVTQFGKPVTLSCSQTLNHNVMYWYQQKSSQAPKLLFHYYDKDFNNEADTPDNFQSRRPNTSFCFLDIRSPGLGDTAMYLCATRFPEAFFGQGTRLTVV.